The next 30 T cell receptor beta chains were all read from a single sample in a study of response to subunit inactivated influenza vaccine. TCRdb called the RT-PCR reads again in MiXCR, with one record for every CDR3 protein. Among under 200,000 distinct CDR3 sequences listed, about 12% were seen once. This same sample was also part of a study on T cells expressing NK-cell markers. Turning to that study: TCR beta cDNA was made by 5'RACE template switching with UMIs.

This sample comprised CD8+ T cells sorted from PBMCs, obtained roughly 12 days after vaccination. Receptors were obtained from a man between 50 and 59 years old who received an inactivated influenza vaccine.

This clonotype has only a few counts. V is TRBV14 and J is TRBJ2-2, with 7 nucleotides matching TRBD2. CDR1 and CDR2 (germline): SGHDN, FVKESK. There are 15 residues in the CDR3. Trimming removed 1 base from V and 4 bases from J; junction bases left unmatched: 3. The CDR3 DNA follows: TGTGCCAGCAGCCAAGGACTAGCTCCCACCGGGGAGCTGTTTTTT. Residues: CASSQGLAPTGELFF.

This clonotype was observed a handful of times. The V and J genes are TRBV10-3 and TRBJ2-3; D perhaps matches TRBD1 (5 bases). The length of the CDR3 is 14 residues. The germline V and J ends were trimmed by 3 bases and 0 bases, with 7 bases remaining between them. Germline lookup yields CDR1 ENHRY and CDR2 SYGVKD. Written as DNA, the CDR3 is TGTGCCATCAGTGAAGACAGTAGCACAGATACGCAGTATTTT. It specifies CAISEDSSTDTQYF.

This clonotype turned up a few times. The chain recombines TRBV3-1 with TRBJ2-7, with a weak D call TRBD2 (5 bases). The CDR3 has 15 amino acids. CDR1 and CDR2 from the germline V gene are LGHDT and YNNKEL (reference sequence). Trimming shortened V by 0 bases and J by 2 bases, and 11 bases separated the two germline ends. As DNA, the CDR3 is TGTGCCAGCAGCCAAGAAGAGGGCGGGCCCTACGAGCAGTACTTC. Residues: CASSQEEGGPYEQYF.

CDR3 amino acids: CASSLAGGRGENQFF. The CDR3 DNA follows: TGTGCCAGCAGCTTAGCGGGCGGGAGGGGCGAAAATCAGTTCTTC. This chain joins TRBV7-8 and TRBJ2-1; 9 nucleotides agree with TRBD2. Germline CDR1 reads SGHVS; CDR2 reads FQNEAQ. Losses at the gene ends were 0 bases for V and 13 bases for J; bases not matched to a gene: 10. The CDR3 spans 15 residues.

This clonotype occurred a few times. The chain employs TRBV11-2 and TRBJ2-3, with 8 bases fitting TRBD1. Germline V gene lookup returns CDR1 SGHAT and CDR2 FQNNGV. The CDR3 length is 19 residues. Trimming took 5 bases from V and 0 from J; bases not matched to a gene: 16. The CDR3 loop is CASSMTGAGYRTSTDTQYF. Written as DNA, the CDR3 is TGTGCCAGCAGCATGACAGGGGCGGGGTACCGGACTAGCACAGATACGCAGTATTTT.

The J gene is TRBJ2-5, the V gene TRBV11-2; no clear D. CDR3 length: 12 amino acids. CDR1 is SGHAT and CDR2 is FQNNGV in the germline V gene. Trimming cost V 6 bases and J 2 bases, with 7 bases left between them. The CDR3 nucleotides are TGTGCCAGCAGTGCCGCACAAGAGACCCAGTACTTC. It translates to CASSAAQETQYF.

The rearrangement links TRBV29-1 to TRBJ2-1, with 10 bases matching TRBD1. The CDR3 runs to 14 residues. Germline CDR1 and CDR2: SQVTM and ANQGSEA. V lost 3 bases to trimming and J lost 7 bases; unmatched junction nucleotides: 6. CDR3 sequence (DNA): TGCAGCGTTGATTGGACAGGGGGTTGGAATGAGCAGTTCTTC. Its protein product is CSVDWTGGWNEQFF.

CDR3 coding DNA: TGCGCCAGCAGCCAAGTTACAGGCACAGATACGCAGTATTTT. Residues: CASSQVTGTDTQYF. This sequence joins TRBV4-3 and TRBJ2-3; D remains unclear. Trimming removed 1 base from V and 1 base from J, with 6 bases in between. Germline V gene sequence: CDR1 LGHNA, CDR2 YSLEER. CDR3 size: 14 residues.

The rearrangement joins TRBV7-9 to TRBJ2-1; 13 nucleotides line up with TRBD2. Germline CDR1 is SEHNR and CDR2 is FQNEAQ (reference sequence). V lost 3 bases to trimming and J lost 4 bases; unmatched junction nucleotides: 6. This CDR3 has 17 residues. CDR3 sequence: CASSFALAGGPYNEQFF. CDR3 bases: TGTGCCAGCAGCTTTGCACTAGCGGGGGGGCCGTACAATGAGCAGTTCTTC.

In its sample, this clonotype was seen many times. The J gene is TRBJ2-7, the V gene TRBV5-6; D call uncertain. Germline-derived CDR1 and CDR2 are SGHDT and YYEEEE. The CDR3 is 15 amino acids. The ends were cut back, 2 bases at V and 0 bases at J, with 12 bases in the middle. The CDR3 region has the DNA TGTGCCAGCAGCTTCTTTCTTGGGCCCTCCTACGAGCAGTACTTC. Protein: CASSFFLGPSYEQYF.

The rearrangement uses TRBV18 and TRBJ2-5; TRBD1 aligns across 7 bases. This CDR3 spans 15 amino acids. After removal of 2 bases from V and 4 bases from J, the junction contained 7 bases not matched to a gene. Per the germline V gene, CDR1 is KGHSH and CDR2 is LQKENI. CDR3 residues: CASSPGTVGSETQYF. CDR3 DNA: TGTGCCAGCTCACCAGGGACAGTTGGGTCAGAGACCCAGTACTTC.

A few counts support this clonotype. The J gene is TRBJ2-1, the V gene TRBV20-1, with D unclear. V lost 2 bases and J lost 5, with 4 bases in between. From germline, CDR1 is DFQATT and CDR2 SNEGSKA (reference sequence). The CDR3 covers 11 residues. The CDR3: CSARPDNEQFF. The CDR3 nucleotides are TGCAGTGCTAGACCAGACAATGAGCAGTTCTTC.

The chain combines TRBV12-3 or TRBV12-4 with TRBJ1-2, with 7 nucleotides matching TRBD1. Trimming cost V 5 bases and J 3 bases; bases outside gene matches: 3. The CDR3 contains 13 residues. In nucleotides, the CDR3 is TGTGCCAGCAGTGCAACAGGGGACTATGGCTACACCTTC. It specifies CASSATGDYGYTF.

This clonotype was recorded a few times. The chain is built from TRBV28 and TRBJ2-3; D ambiguous. Germline loops: CDR1 MDHEN, CDR2 SYDVKM. V dropped 1 base and J dropped 0 bases, with 20 bases sitting between them. This CDR3 has 19 amino acids. The CDR3 region is CASSLYLGSKLPSTDTQYF. The CDR3 DNA reads TGTGCCAGCAGTTTATACCTCGGTTCCAAACTGCCTAGCACAGATACGCAGTATTTT.

J is TRBJ1-6 and V is TRBV5-1, with D perhaps TRBD1 (6 bases). V was shortened by 4 bases and J by 15 bases, with 20 bases between the two germline ends. CDR1 SGHRS and CDR2 YFSETQ come from the germline V gene. The CDR3 has 14 amino acids. The DNA for the CDR3 is TGCGCCAGCAGCAGCGGGGACACTGTCTCTCTCCTCCACTTT. Amino acid sequence: CASSSGDTVSLLHF.

V usage is TRBV7-2 and J usage is TRBJ2-1; 9 nucleotides agree with TRBD2. Germline CDR1 reads SGHTA; CDR2 reads FQGNSA. The trim removed 7 bases at V and 8 bases at J, leaving 12 bases unmatched. The CDR3 has 15 residues. The DNA for the CDR3 is TGTGCCAGCACTGTACCGGGACTAGCTTACGATGAGCAGTTCTTC. Encoded protein: CASTVPGLAYDEQFF.

This clonotype was seen more than once but under ten times. The rearrangement uses TRBV5-1 and TRBJ2-7, with TRBD1 identical over 9 bases. Trimming cost V 4 bases and J 3 bases; bases outside gene matches: 8. Germline V gene lookup returns CDR1 SGHRS and CDR2 YFSETQ. The CDR3 loop spans 15 amino acids. The CDR3 nucleotides read TGCGCCAGCAGCACCTCCGGGACAGGGTTCTACGAGCAGTACTTC. It translates to CASSTSGTGFYEQYF. The variable domain in full, completed from reference TRBV5-1 and TRBJ2-7, reads KAGVTQTPRYLIKTRGQQVTLSCSPISGHRSVSWYQQTPGQGLQFLFEYFSETQRNKGNFPGRFSGRQFSNSRSEMNVSTLELGDSALYLCASSTSGTGFYEQYFGPGTRLTVT.

This sequence joins TRBV10-3 and TRBJ2-2, with 10 bases that match TRBD1. With 4 bases clipped from V and 6 bases from J, the junction kept 14 bases outside the gene matches. The CDR3 extends over 18 amino acids. The germline gives CDR1 ENHRY, CDR2 SYGVKD. The chain's CDR3 is CAISGGTGEYNYAGELFF. For the CDR3, the DNA is TGTGCCATCAGTGGCGGGACAGGGGAATATAATTATGCCGGGGAGCTGTTTTTT.

The V and J genes are TRBV7-6 and TRBJ2-2; 7 nucleotides agree with TRBD1. Germline-derived CDR1 and CDR2 are SGHVS and FNYEAQ. J was trimmed by 3 bases and V by 1 base; bases with no gene match: 5. This CDR3 has 16 residues. CDR3 DNA sequence: TGTGCCAGCAGCTTAGGACAGGGAAGGGACACCGGGGAGCTGTTTTTT. It encodes CASSLGQGRDTGELFF.

This clonotype was recorded at least ten times. The chain carries TRBV5-1 and TRBJ2-1, with 8 bases fitting TRBD1. This CDR3 has 18 residues. The J segment lost 5 bases and the V segment lost 0 bases, leaving 13 bases of the junction unmatched. Germline V gene sequence: CDR1 SGHRS, CDR2 YFSETQ. CDR3 residues: CASSLAKLDRGIDNEQFF. The CDR3 DNA follows: TGCGCCAGCAGCTTGGCCAAACTTGACAGGGGAATAGACAATGAGCAGTTCTTC.

This clonotype showed up many times. The chain uses TRBV12-3 or TRBV12-4 and TRBJ2-4; unclear D gene. Trimming shortened V by 3 bases and J by 4 bases, and 7 bases separated the two germline ends. CDR3 length equals 13 residues. As DNA, the CDR3 is TGTGCCAGCAGTTTTCCGGGTAAAAACATTCAGTACTTC. It is translated as CASSFPGKNIQYF.

This clonotype was counted only a few times. The chain couples TRBV6-2 or TRBV6-3 to TRBJ2-5, with 10 bases matching TRBD1. CDR1 is MNHEY, CDR2 SVGEGT, per germline. There are 16 residues in the CDR3. With V trimmed by 5 bases and J by 2 bases, 8 bases remained unmatched. The CDR3 reads CASSHLDRGGQETQYF. CDR3 nucleotide sequence: TGTGCCAGCAGTCACCTGGACAGGGGGGGACAAGAGACCCAGTACTTC.

By frequency in the sample, this clonotype is medium-sized. The V call is TRBV27, the J call TRBJ2-7; 11 positions match TRBD2. The V and J ends lost 6 bases and 5 bases, in that order; junction bases with no gene match: 6. Germline CDR1 reads MNHEY; CDR2 reads SMNVEV (reference sequence). The CDR3 sequence is 14 residues long. The CDR3, as DNA: TGTGCCAGCAGCCGACTAGCGGGAACCAACGAGCAGTACTTC. Its protein product is CASSRLAGTNEQYF.

The chain carries TRBV13 and TRBJ2-5; 7 nucleotides line up with TRBD1. The CDR3 loop spans 17 amino acids. Trimming at V came to 5 bases and at J to 5 bases, leaving 17 bases not matched to a gene. The germline gives CDR1 PRHDT, CDR2 FYEKMQ (reference sequence). The CDR3 bases are TGTGCCAGCAGCGCCGTTACGTCCCAGGGGGATTTGGAGACCCAGTACTTC. This encodes CASSAVTSQGDLETQYF.

Ten or more counts support this clonotype. The chain has TRBV15 and TRBJ1-6; D gene uncertain. The germline V and J ends were trimmed by 3 bases and 4 bases, with 4 bases remaining between them. The CDR3 runs 13 residues. Per the germline V gene, CDR1 is LNHNV and CDR2 is YYDKDF (reference sequence). CDR3 sequence: CATSSTYNSPLHF. CDR3 DNA sequence: TGTGCCACCAGCAGCACTTATAATTCACCCCTCCACTTT.

The genes are TRBV7-9 and TRBJ1-2; a weak D match, TRBD1 (5 bases). Trimming pared 0 bases from V and 2 bases from J, leaving 10 bases between. From germline, CDR1 is SEHNR and CDR2 FQNEAQ (reference sequence). The CDR3 covers 15 residues. CDR3 DNA sequence: TGTGCCAGCAGCTTAGCGCTAGGGGACAACTATGGCTACACCTTC. Its protein is CASSLALGDNYGYTF.

The table lists this clonotype with many counts. V usage is TRBV29-1 and J usage is TRBJ1-4; D uncertain. Trimming cost V 0 bases and J 4 bases, with 12 bases left between them. CDR1 and CDR2 from the germline V gene are SQVTM and ANQGSEA. There are 15 residues in the CDR3. CDR3 amino acids: CSVEDEGDFNEKLFF. CDR3 nucleotide sequence: TGCAGCGTTGAAGATGAGGGAGACTTTAATGAAAAACTGTTTTTT.

The V gene is TRBV29-1, the J gene TRBJ2-3; TRBD2 is a possible D gene (7 bases). The V and J ends lost 6 bases and 2 bases respectively, with 15 bases between them. Per germline, CDR1 SQVTM and CDR2 ANQGSEA. This CDR3 is built from 14 residues. CDR3 loop: CSVGGGAFTDTQYF. CDR3 nucleotide sequence: TGCAGCGTCGGAGGGGGGGCCTTCACAGATACGCAGTATTTT.

This sequence joins TRBV27 and TRBJ1-2, with unresolved D. Trimming shortened V by 2 bases and J by 4 bases, and 11 bases separated the two germline ends. The CDR3 spans 14 residues. Germline assignment: CDR1 MNHEY and CDR2 SMNVEV (reference sequence). Here the CDR3 DNA reads TGTGCCAGCAGTTTACTCTTAACTAGCTATGGCTACACCTTC. Residues: CASSLLLTSYGYTF.

The chain combines TRBV5-1 with TRBJ2-1; weak D call: TRBD1 (6 bases). Germline V gene sequence: CDR1 SGHRS, CDR2 YFSETQ. The V end was cut by 0 bases, the J end by 4 bases, with 14 bases between. The CDR3 consists of 16 residues. The CDR3 nucleotides read TGCGCCAGCAGCTTGGGTTGGGGGCCGGTTTACAATGAGCAGTTCTTC. The encoded protein is CASSLGWGPVYNEQFF.